This TCR beta chain was profiled in a study of cytomegalovirus exposure and HLA in healthy donors. Regarding the study as a whole: Data from an earlier analysis indicated that most TCR beta V segments were productive either about 87% or about 30% of the time.

Germline V gene lookup returns CDR1 MNHEY and CDR2 SMNVEV (reference sequence). Losses at the gene ends were 3 bases for V and 4 bases for J; bases not matched to a gene: 5. The CDR3 sequence is 15 residues long. As regards this clone: The antigen remains undetermined.

Amplification used 60 Vbeta primers and 13 Jbeta primers. TCRdb's copy holds only in-frame clones and misses some; the assay was immunoSEQ multiplex PCR. The sample's table shows under 35,000 clones. The genes are TRBV27 and TRBJ2-5; 10 bases are shared with TRBD2. This receptor was taken from a man younger than 45 in good health and CMV-seronegative. The source material was PBMCs. CDR3 DNA: TGTGCCAGCAGTTTCACACGGACTAGCGGAGAGACCCAGTACTTC. Translation: CASSFTRTSGETQYF.